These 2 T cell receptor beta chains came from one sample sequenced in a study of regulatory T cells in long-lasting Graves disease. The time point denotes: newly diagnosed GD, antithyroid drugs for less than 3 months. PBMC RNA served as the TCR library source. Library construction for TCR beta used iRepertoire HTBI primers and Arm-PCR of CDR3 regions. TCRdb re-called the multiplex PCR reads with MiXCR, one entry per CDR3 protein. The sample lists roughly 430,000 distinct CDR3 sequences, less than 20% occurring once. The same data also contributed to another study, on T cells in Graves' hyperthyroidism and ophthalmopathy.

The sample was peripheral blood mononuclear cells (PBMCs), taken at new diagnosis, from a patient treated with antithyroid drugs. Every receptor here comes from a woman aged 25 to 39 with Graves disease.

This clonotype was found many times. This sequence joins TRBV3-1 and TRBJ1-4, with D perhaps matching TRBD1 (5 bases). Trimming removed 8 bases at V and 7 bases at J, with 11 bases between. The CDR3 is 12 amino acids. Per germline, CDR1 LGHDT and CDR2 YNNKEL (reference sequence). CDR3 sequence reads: CASRDSGEKLFF. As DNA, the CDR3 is TGTGCCAGCCGGGACTCCGGTGAAAAACTGTTTTTT.

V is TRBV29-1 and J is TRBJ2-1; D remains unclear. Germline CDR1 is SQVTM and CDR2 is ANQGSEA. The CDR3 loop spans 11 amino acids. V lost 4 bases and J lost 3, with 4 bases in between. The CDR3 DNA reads TGCAGCGTTGTATTCTACAATGAGCAGTTCTTC. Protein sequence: CSVVFYNEQFF.